This T cell receptor beta chain stems from a study of OX40 agonist ivuxolimab in advanced cancers. Study-wide context: Checkpoint inhibitors had been given previously to 40% of patients.

The CDR3 consists of 11 residues. The V gene lost 5 bases and the J gene lost 4 bases, with 6 bases spanning the gap. Germline V gene sequence: CDR1 SGHTA, CDR2 FQGNSA. Assay: immunoSEQ multiplex PCR; the TCRdb copy retains only in-frame clones and omits some. The sample holds some 150,000 clones; 75% to 95% are singletons and the top ten take approximately 1.1%. In this sample, this clone turned up a few times. The sequence was obtained from an adult with an advanced solid tumor such as melanoma, head and neck, liver or kidney cancer. Sequencing used CD4+ or CD8+ T cells sorted from blood, obtained in a trial of the OX40 agonist ivuxolimab. This chain uses TRBV7-2 with TRBJ2-7, with D unclear. Written as DNA, the CDR3 is TGTGCCAGCAGCCCCAAATACGAGCAGTACTTC. It translates to CASSPKYEQYF.